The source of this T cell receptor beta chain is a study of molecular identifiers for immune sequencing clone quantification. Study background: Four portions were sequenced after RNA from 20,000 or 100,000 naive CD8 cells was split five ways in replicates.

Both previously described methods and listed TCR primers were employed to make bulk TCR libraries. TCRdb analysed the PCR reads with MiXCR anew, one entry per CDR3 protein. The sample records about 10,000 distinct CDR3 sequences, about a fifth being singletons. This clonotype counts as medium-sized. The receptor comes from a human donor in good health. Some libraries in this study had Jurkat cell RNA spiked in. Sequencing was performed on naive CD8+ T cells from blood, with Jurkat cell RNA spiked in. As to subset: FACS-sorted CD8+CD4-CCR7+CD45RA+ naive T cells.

In DNA, the CDR3 is TGTGCCAGCAAATGGGAATTGACGAATGAAAAACTGTTTTTT. As protein: CASKWELTNEKLFF. The V call is TRBV2, the J call TRBJ1-4; no clear D gene. The ends were cut back, 7 bases at V and 5 bases at J, with 14 bases in the middle. Germline CDR1 is SNHLY and CDR2 is FYNNEI. CDR3 size: 14 residues.